The T cell receptor beta chain under discussion was sequenced for a study of a mutant IDH1 vaccine in newly diagnosed glioma (dated by TCRdb to the early 2020s). Turning to the overall study: Eight vaccinations were administered to patients in weeks 1, 3, 5, 7, 11, 15, 19 and 23, corresponding to visits V03 through V10. Six visits were used for peripheral blood collection: V03 (baseline), V05, V07, V10, V12 and V13. The roughly 32 treated patients were roughly 62% male and roughly 40% female, with a mean age of approximately 40 years. Prior to enrollment, standard therapy consisting of radiotherapy alone, temozolomide alone, or radiochemotherapy with temozolomide had been administered to patients, with the combination being received by most patients. Longitudinal TCRB deep sequencing was done for 25 treated patients, wherever samples were available for exploratory analyses. In the chemotherapy-containing groups, vaccination started alongside temozolomide cycles, whereas in patients who had radiotherapy alone it started 4-6 weeks after radiotherapy. The investigation overall reported the following: Changes in the top peripheral T cell clonotypes picked up by TCRB sequencing did not appear to be linked to pseudoprogression. The authors noted that analyses of patient blood samples could not be reproduced because of sample limitations. PBMC samples for TCRB deep sequencing were selected based on availability. Immune responses induced by the vaccine were seen in roughly 92% of patients across multiple MHC alleles.

V lost 4 bases and J lost 5 bases, and the count of bases not matched to a germline gene is 6. From the germline V gene, CDR1 is SGHTA and CDR2 is FQGNSA. Its CDR3 holds 16 amino acids, cysteine through phenylalanine. Here the CDR3 DNA is all that survives: 48 bases in frame from base 1. Libraries were constructed by the immunoSEQ multiplex PCR assay. Following the manufacturer's protocol, the hsTCRB Kit was used to amplify rearranged TCR beta chain sequences. An Illumina MiSeq was used to sequence the TCRB libraries. The paper's data handling went like this. Demultiplexing, trimming and gene mapping were performed with the kit vendor's proprietary platform. TCRdb took over this immuneACCESS table, retaining in-frame rearrangements with V and J assigned. Such tables are incomplete; in checked studies, under half of the missing clones stem from an unresolved V gene, and the remainder is unexplained. Clonal size and the V and J genes are those of that table, whereas D and trimming came from the DNA. Here the sample has roughly 40,000 clones; more than 85% occur a single time. Clones ranked in the top ten supply around 3.9% of the sample.

A word on this clone: This clone's antigen is unknown. It has no much larger one-base neighbor in the sample; base qualities were not kept.

The intended sense of this specimen's time point label: week 23, last vaccination. Each vaccine dose was 300 ug of a 20-mer mutant IDH1 peptide in Montanide, given subcutaneously with topical imiquimod. Newly diagnosed WHO grade 3 or 4 IDH1-mutant astrocytomas showing loss of nuclear ATRX were present in the donors. The samples were drawn from NOA16, a multicentre, single-arm, open-label phase I trial in Germany that tested a mutant IDH1 peptide vaccine in humans for the first time. Genomic DNA for TCRB sequencing was isolated from EDTA blood with the DNeasy Blood and Tissue Kit. The V gene is TRBV7-2 and the J gene is TRBJ2-3; 13 bases in the junction line up with TRBD2. This TCR derives from a man aged 50 or older with glioma. The specimen was PBMCs, collected from a glioma patient whose treatment included an IDH1 peptide vaccine. The CDR3 amino acid sequence is: CASSSTSGGGGDTQYF. At the DNA level, the sequence is TGTGCCAGCAGCTCTACTAGCGGGGGGGGCGGAGATACGCAGTATTTT.